This T cell receptor (beta chain) was captured by sequencing in a study of blood T cell repertoires in COVID-19. Whole-study context: Spain, Italy and the United States supplied samples that represented acute and convalescent COVID-19.

Sequencing was performed with immunoSEQ multiplex PCR; in TCRdb, only in-frame clones are kept and a portion is missing. The profile shows about 160,000 clones, around four fifths of them singletons. The germline V gene encodes CDR1 MNHEY and CDR2 SVGAGI. The V end lost 5 bases, the J end lost 4 bases, and 9 bases lay between the germline ends. The CDR3 has 12 amino acids. The rearrangement joins TRBV6-5 to TRBJ2-7; possible D gene TRBD2, 6 bases. This receptor was identified in a man in his 70s who had recovered from COVID-19. The sequencing input was peripheral blood. In DNA form, the CDR3 reads TGTGCCAGCAGTCACCGGGGGTACGAGCAGTACTTC. It encodes CASSHRGYEQYF.